Each of the 29 T cell receptor beta chains below was sequenced from the same sample in a study of blood T cell repertoires in COVID-19. The method was immunoSEQ multiplex PCR; TCRdb's version includes in-frame clones alone and lacks a portion of them. The data hold approximately 150,000 clones, with around nine tenths observed a single time. The specimen was peripheral blood. Every receptor here comes from a woman aged 50 to 65 with active or convalescent COVID-19.

The chain links TRBV3-1 (or the pseudogene TRBV3-2) to TRBJ1-6, with 10 bases fitting TRBD1. V lost 5 bases to trimming and J lost 10 bases; unmatched junction nucleotides: 8. Per the germline V gene, CDR1 is LGHDT and CDR2 is YNNKEL (reference sequence). This CDR3 spans 15 amino acids. The CDR3 loop reads CASSTRTGGGSPLHF. CDR3 nucleotide sequence: TGTGCCAGCAGCACCCGGACAGGGGGAGGATCACCCCTCCACTTT.

The chain links TRBV3-1 (or the pseudogene TRBV3-2) to TRBJ2-7, with D possibly TRBD2 on 6 matching bases. Germline assignment: CDR1 LGHDT and CDR2 YNNKEL (reference sequence). This CDR3 has 15 amino acids. Trimming took 4 bases from V and 6 from J, leaving 19 bases between them. CDR3 region: CASSPGWQGLGEQYF. CDR3 bases: TGTGCCAGCAGCCCAGGCTGGCAGGGACTCGGCGAGCAGTACTTC.

The chain recombines TRBV9 with TRBJ2-7; 7 nucleotides agree with TRBD1. Looked up from germline, CDR1 is SGDLS and CDR2 is YYNGEE. J lost 5 bases, V lost 4 bases, and 9 bases had no gene match. The CDR3 loop spans 14 amino acids. The CDR3 sequence: CASSQRAGGDEQYF. The CDR3 DNA reads TGTGCCAGCAGCCAGAGGGCAGGGGGTGACGAGCAGTACTTC.

The V gene is TRBV5-1, the J gene TRBJ2-1; 11 nucleotides line up with TRBD2. Germline CDR1 reads SGHRS; CDR2 reads YFSETQ. The ends lost 4 bases at V and 0 bases at J; junction bases unmatched: 6. The CDR3 is made up of 17 amino acids. The CDR3 coding sequence is TGCGCCAGCAGCCTTCGTAGCGGGGGGGCCTCCTACAATGAGCAGTTCTTC. It encodes CASSLRSGGASYNEQFF.

The chain uses TRBV9 and TRBJ2-7, with no clear D. Trimming shortened V by 0 bases and J by 2 bases, and 12 bases separated the two germline ends. CDR3 size: 15 residues. The germline V gene encodes CDR1 SGDLS and CDR2 YYNGEE. This CDR3 is CASSVADQATYEQYF. In nucleotides, the CDR3 is TGTGCCAGCAGCGTAGCTGACCAGGCTACCTACGAGCAGTACTTC.

J is TRBJ1-1 and V is TRBV7-2, with 7 bases fitting TRBD1. Germline V gives CDR1 SGHTA, CDR2 FQGNSA. The junction had 6 bases not matched to a gene; V was cut back by 4 bases and J by 1 base. This CDR3 contains 15 residues. The CDR3 here is CASSSNRGGNTEAFF. Here the CDR3 DNA reads TGTGCCAGCAGCTCGAACAGGGGAGGGAACACTGAAGCTTTCTTT.

This chain connects TRBV9 to TRBJ1-6; unclear D gene. This CDR3 is 13 amino acids long. Germline CDR1 reads SGDLS; CDR2 reads YYNGEE. V lost 4 bases to trimming and J lost 8 bases, with 10 bases between them. CDR3 loop: CASSPGGYSPLHF. In nucleotides, the CDR3 is TGTGCCAGCAGCCCAGGAGGATATTCACCCCTCCACTTT. Drawing the rest from reference TRBV9 and TRBJ1-6, the complete variable domain is DSGVTQTPKHLITATGQRVTLRCSPRSGDLSVYWYQQSLDQGLQFLIQYYNGEERAKGNILERFSAQQFPDLHSELNLSSLELGDSALYFCASSPGGYSPLHFGNGTRLTVT.

The genes are TRBV6-5 and TRBJ1-1; no definite D call. CDR3 length: 12 residues. Trimming removed 3 bases from V and 1 base from J, with 3 bases in between. Germline V gene sequence: CDR1 MNHEY, CDR2 SVGAGI. CDR3 in amino acids: CASSYQNTEAFF. The DNA for the CDR3 is TGTGCCAGCAGTTATCAGAACACTGAAGCTTTCTTT.

The CDR3 loop is CASSQQEAGGTNIQYF. The CDR3 DNA is TGTGCCAGCAGCCAACAAGAGGCGGGGGGCACTAACATTCAGTACTTC. The V call is TRBV11-1, the J call TRBJ2-4, with TRBD2 matching 8 bases. This CDR3 is built from 16 residues. The germline gives CDR1 SGHAT, CDR2 FQDESV (reference sequence). V trimming: 5 bases; J trimming: 7 bases; junction bases outside the gene matches: 13.

The chain carries TRBV10-3 and TRBJ2-2, with 9 bases lining up with TRBD1. The J segment lost 4 bases and the V segment lost 6 bases, leaving 3 bases of the junction unmatched. The CDR3 contains 14 residues. Germline V gene data show CDR1 as ENHRY and CDR2 as SYGVKD. The CDR3 loop is CAISQGQGTGELFF. DNA of the CDR3: TGTGCCATCAGCCAGGGACAGGGCACCGGGGAGCTGTTTTTT.

The chain employs TRBV27 and TRBJ1-5; perhaps TRBD1 as D (6 bases). Trimming removed 0 bases at V and 6 bases at J, with 15 bases between. The germline gives CDR1 MNHEY, CDR2 SMNVEV (reference sequence). The CDR3 loop spans 16 amino acids. The CDR3 region is CASSLSQQGAGQPQHF. The DNA of the CDR3 is TGTGCCAGCAGTTTATCCCAACAGGGCGCAGGTCAGCCCCAGCATTTT.

The chain has TRBV15 and TRBJ1-5; 7 bases are shared with TRBD1. Per germline, CDR1 LNHNV and CDR2 YYDKDF (reference sequence). J was trimmed by 3 bases and V by 0 bases; bases with no gene match: 5. The CDR3 totals 16 residues. CDR3 in amino acids: CATSRERDSVNQPQHF. CDR3 DNA sequence: TGTGCCACCAGCAGAGAACGGGACAGTGTCAATCAGCCCCAGCATTTT.

The genes are TRBV9 and TRBJ2-5; D perhaps matches TRBD1 (6 bases). The germline V gene has CDR1 SGDLS and CDR2 YYNGEE. Trimming cost V 4 bases and J 5 bases, with 21 bases left between them. This CDR3 has 16 residues. The CDR3 bases are TGTGCCAGCAGCACTAATAAGGACAGCCTTACGGAGACCCAGTACTTC. This translates into CASSTNKDSLTETQYF.

This clone was seen a handful of times. The chain joins TRBV7-9 to TRBJ1-2; D call uncertain. The CDR3 covers 13 residues. V was trimmed by 6 bases and J by 3 bases, leaving 11 bases between them. Germline V lookup: CDR1 SEHNR, CDR2 FQNEAQ (reference sequence). CDR3 coding DNA: TGTGCCAGCAGTCTCCGGTTGGACTATGGCTACACCTTC. It specifies CASSLRLDYGYTF. Drawing the rest from reference TRBV7-9 and TRBJ1-2, the complete variable domain is DTGVSQNPRHKITKRGQNVTFRCDPISEHNRLYWYRQTLGQGPEFLTYFQNEAQLEKSRLLSDRFSAERPKGSFSTLEIQRTEQGDSAMYLCASSLRLDYGYTFGSGTRLTVV.

The V gene is TRBV12-5, the J gene TRBJ2-7, with D possibly matching TRBD2 (6 bases). V gave up 1 base and J gave up 5 bases, with 15 bases separating them. The CDR3 is made up of 15 amino acids. Germline-derived CDR1 and CDR2 are LGHNT and FRNRAP. The DNA for the CDR3 is TGTGCTAGTGGTTTGGGGCGGCGGGGCGGCAACGAGCAGTACTTC. Protein: CASGLGRRGGNEQYF.

The V call is TRBV29-1, the J call TRBJ1-1; D gene unclear. Trimming left V 5 bases short and J 6 bases short, with 13 bases between. CDR3 size: 12 residues. Germline loops: CDR1 SQVTM, CDR2 ANQGSEA. The CDR3 loop reads CSVKSGQPEAFF. The CDR3 DNA sequence: TGCAGCGTTAAATCTGGGCAGCCTGAAGCTTTCTTT.

This clone was counted between two and nine times. The CDR3 protein is CASSEGKGTASYGYTF. The CDR3 region has the DNA TGTGCCAGCAGTGAAGGGAAAGGGACAGCCTCTTATGGCTACACCTTC. V is TRBV2 and J is TRBJ1-2, with TRBD1 matching 7 bases. This CDR3 is 16 amino acids long. Germline V gene sequence: CDR1 SNHLY, CDR2 FYNNEI. V lost 1 base, J lost 5 bases, and 10 bases stayed unmatched.

This chain connects TRBV4-1 to TRBJ1-1, with 9 bases aligning to TRBD1. Unmatched junction bases numbered 13, after V lost 4 bases and J lost 4 bases. Germline V gene sequence: CDR1 MGHRA, CDR2 YSYEKL. The CDR3 extends over 17 amino acids. The CDR3 coding sequence is TGCGCCAGCAGCCCGGGACAGGGACTGATGGGGGGCACTGAAGCTTTCTTT. This encodes CASSPGQGLMGGTEAFF.

The chain has TRBV4-3 and TRBJ1-2; D is unresolved. The length of the CDR3 is 14 residues. CDR1 and CDR2 (germline): LGHNA, YSLEER. The V gene lost 1 base and the J gene lost 7 bases, with 13 bases spanning the gap. This chain's CDR3 is CASSQAGLASGYTF. The CDR3 bases are TGCGCCAGCAGCCAAGCGGGGTTGGCATCTGGCTACACCTTC.

The genes are TRBV5-4 and TRBJ2-1; possible D gene TRBD1, 5 bases. The CDR3 runs to 16 residues. V shed 0 bases and J shed 3 bases, with 13 bases lying between them. Looked up from germline, CDR1 is SGHNT and CDR2 is YYREEE (reference sequence). This chain's CDR3 is CASSLVDRSYYNEQFF. CDR3 DNA sequence: TGTGCCAGCAGCTTGGTCGACAGATCCTACTACAATGAGCAGTTCTTC. The full variable domain, in which reference TRBV5-4 and TRBJ2-1 provide the parts outside the CDR3, is ETGVTQSPTHLIKTRGQQVTLRCSSQSGHNTVSWYQQALGQGPQFIFQYYREEENGRGNFPPRFSGLQFPNYSSELNVNALELDDSALYLCASSLVDRSYYNEQFFGPGTRLTVL.

A note on this clone: Other nucleotide sequences from this sample produce the same CDR3. V and J are TRBV5-1 and TRBJ1-2, with TRBD1 identical over 8 bases. This CDR3 spans 14 amino acids. V was pared by 4 bases and J by 4 bases, with 6 bases of the junction left unmatched. Germline V CDR1 and CDR2: SGHRS, YFSETQ. The CDR3 DNA sequence: TGCGCCAGCAGCCCAGGACAGGGTAGCTATGGCTACACCTTC. Its protein product is CASSPGQGSYGYTF.

The V call is TRBV6-1, the J call TRBJ2-7; 7 bases are a match to TRBD2. CDR1 MNHNS and CDR2 SASEGT come from the germline V gene. There are 18 residues in the CDR3. The V segment lost 0 bases and the J segment 6 bases; nucleotides outside the gene matches: 17. The CDR3 is CASSEAGGTPWEGSEQYF. Here the CDR3 DNA reads TGTGCCAGCAGTGAAGCCGGGGGGACTCCGTGGGAGGGCTCCGAGCAGTACTTC.

The chain has TRBV19 and TRBJ2-7; 12 nucleotides match TRBD2. CDR1 LNHDA and CDR2 SQIVND come from the germline V gene (reference sequence). The CDR3 contains 17 residues. V shed 6 bases and J 0 bases; nucleotides not matched to a gene: 9. The chain's CDR3 is CASSAGVGLAGSYEQYF. The CDR3 nucleotides read TGTGCCAGTAGCGCCGGGGTGGGACTAGCGGGCTCCTACGAGCAGTACTTC.

V usage is TRBV29-1 and J usage is TRBJ1-2; 7 nucleotides agree with TRBD1. The CDR3 spans 14 residues. Germline V CDR1 and CDR2: SQVTM, ANQGSEA. J gave up 8 bases and V 3 bases, and 12 bases lay outside the gene matches. DNA for the CDR3: TGCAGCGTTGATGGAGACACGACAGGGAAAGGCTACACCTTC. It yields the protein CSVDGDTTGKGYTF.

V is TRBV11-2 and J is TRBJ1-4, with TRBD1 matching over 10 bases. The CDR3 consists of 16 residues. V was pared by 1 base and J by 7 bases, with 6 bases of the junction left unmatched. Germline V gives CDR1 SGHAT, CDR2 FQNNGV. CDR3 residues: CASSLASGTGVEKLFF. Written as DNA, the CDR3 is TGTGCCAGCAGCTTAGCGTCCGGGACAGGGGTTGAAAAACTGTTTTTT. Complete variable domain (other parts from reference TRBV11-2 and TRBJ1-4): EAGVAQSPRYKIIEKRQSVAFWCNPISGHATLYWYQQILGQGPKLLIQFQNNGVVDDSQLPKDRFSAERLKGVDSTLKIQPAKLEDSAVYLCASSLASGTGVEKLFFGSGTQLSVL.

The chain uses TRBV27 and TRBJ2-7; a weak D match, TRBD1 (5 bases). The germline V gene encodes CDR1 MNHEY and CDR2 SMNVEV (reference sequence). The CDR3 is made up of 15 amino acids. V shed 6 bases and J shed 1 base, with 16 bases lying between them. The CDR3 loop reads CASRIKGDWSYEQYF. CDR3 sequence (DNA): TGTGCCAGCAGAATAAAAGGGGATTGGTCCTACGAGCAGTACTTC.

The V gene is TRBV18, the J gene TRBJ2-3; a weak D match, TRBD1 (5 bases). Trimming took 3 bases from V and 4 from J, leaving 11 bases between them. The germline gives CDR1 KGHSH, CDR2 LQKENI. The CDR3 extends over 14 amino acids. CDR3 protein: CASSPDRQSDTQYF. The CDR3 DNA reads TGTGCCAGCTCACCTGACCGACAGTCAGATACGCAGTATTTT.

V is TRBV28 and J is TRBJ2-4; D gene unclear. Germline loops: CDR1 MDHEN, CDR2 SYDVKM. The CDR3 spans 13 residues. Trimming removed 2 bases at V and 9 bases at J, with 11 bases between. CDR3 amino acids: CASSLPSSGIQYF. CDR3 coding DNA: TGTGCCAGCAGTTTACCTTCCTCGGGCATTCAGTACTTC.

The genes are TRBV4-2 and TRBJ2-2, with 7 bases that match TRBD2. Germline V lookup: CDR1 LGHNA, CDR2 YNFKEQ. V lost 1 base to trimming and J lost 4 bases; unmatched junction nucleotides: 6. The CDR3 contains 16 residues. The CDR3 spells CASSQVGDYATGELFF. The CDR3 coding sequence is TGTGCCAGCAGCCAAGTGGGGGACTATGCCACCGGGGAGCTGTTTTTT.